There are many counts of the clone carrying this TCR beta chain. The antigen is not known. Newly diagnosed hyperthyroidism, duration under 2 months, in patients aged 18 to 65. Together with thyroid ultrasound, orbital computed tomography, serum thyroxine and TRAb, clinical symptoms were used for diagnoses. This entry comes from a study of T cells in Graves' hyperthyroidism and ophthalmopathy. Notes on the study in general: The model identified upcoming ophthalmopathy a median about 6.5 months ahead of onset.

Authors of the study amplified TCR beta CDR3 regions from RNA transcripts. A set of HTBI primers served as the primers for a first-round RT-PCR of the TCR CDR3. TCRdb used MiXCR to reprocess the multiplex PCR reads, holding one entry per CDR3 protein. This sample carries about 210,000 distinct CDR3 sequences, 17% of them seen once, and the ten largest clones take approximately 46%. Germline values: CDR1 MNHEY, CDR2 SMNVEV (reference sequence). This CDR3 has 13 residues. V gave up 1 base and J gave up 1 base, with 4 bases separating them. V is TRBV27 and J is TRBJ1-1; D remains unclear. This sequence originates from a middle-aged man with Graves' hyperthyroidism. Sequencing used blood. This chain's CDR3 is CASSLYANTEAFF. CDR3 nucleotide sequence: TGTGCCAGCAGTTTATACGCGAACACTGAAGCTTTCTTT.